The clone carrying this TCR beta chain was counted a single time. Original analysis: The assay estimated nucleated cells by amplifying reference gene primers. Clones were sequenced by immunoSEQ multiplex PCR, and TCRdb holds only the in-frame ones, with some missing. That table supplies the V and J calls and clone size; D and trimming were determined from the DNA. There are 210,000 or so clones in the sample; roughly 80% occur only once, and less than 2% lies in the top ten. Individuals drawn from under 30 US areas were about 18 to 95 years old. Donors in Cohort 3 counted as recovered after two negative PCRs, clearance, or symptom resolution. This entry is derived from a study of blood T cell repertoires in COVID-19. Study-level information: T cells, B-cell-depleted T cells, or PBMCs supplied cDNA or gDNA.

This CDR3 has 16 amino acids. CDR1 is MNHEY and CDR2 is SMNVEV in the germline V gene (reference sequence). The germline V and J ends were trimmed by 6 bases and 0 bases, with 17 bases remaining between them. The chain links TRBV27 to TRBJ1-1; perhaps TRBD1 as D (5 bases). This clonotype was obtained from a man aged 55 to 70 who had recovered from COVID-19. Specimen: PBMCs or T cells enriched from blood (not recorded which). The DNA of the CDR3 is TGTGCCAGCAGGATAAGCAGGGAGCGGGTGAACACTGAAGCTTTCTTT. Amino acids: CASRISRERVNTEAFF.